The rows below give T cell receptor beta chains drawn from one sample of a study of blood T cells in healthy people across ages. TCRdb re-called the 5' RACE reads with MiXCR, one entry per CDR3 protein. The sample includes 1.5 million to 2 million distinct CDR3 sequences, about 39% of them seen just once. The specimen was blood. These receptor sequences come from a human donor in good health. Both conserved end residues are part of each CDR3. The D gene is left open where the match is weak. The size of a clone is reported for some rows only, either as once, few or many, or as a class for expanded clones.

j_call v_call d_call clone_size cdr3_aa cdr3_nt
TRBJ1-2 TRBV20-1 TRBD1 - CSASPGTGGPYGYTF TGCAGTGCTTCCCCCGGGACAGGGGGCCCCTATGGCTACACCTTC
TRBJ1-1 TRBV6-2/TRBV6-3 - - CASNQALNTEAFF TGTGCCAGCAACCAGGCTTTGAACACTGAAGCTTTCTTT
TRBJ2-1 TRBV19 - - CASSSPDRPYYNEQFF TGTGCCAGTAGTTCGCCTGACAGGCCCTACTACAATGAGCAGTTCTTC
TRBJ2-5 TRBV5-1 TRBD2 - CASSKGTSGGETQYF TGCGCCAGCAGCAAAGGGACTAGCGGGGGGGAGACCCAGTACTTC
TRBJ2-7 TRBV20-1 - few CSARRGASYEQYF TGCAGTGCCAGACGCGGGGCGTCCTACGAGCAGTACTTC
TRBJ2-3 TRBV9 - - CASSVSPGSTDTQYF TGTGCCAGCAGCGTATCCCCAGGGAGTACAGATACGCAGTATTTT
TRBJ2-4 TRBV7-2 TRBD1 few CASSSSPGQSIQYF TGTGCCAGCAGCTCAAGTCCGGGACAGTCCATTCAGTACTTC
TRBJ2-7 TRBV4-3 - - CASSQALSGSYEQYF TGCGCCAGCAGCCAAGCCCTTAGCGGATCCTACGAGCAGTACTTC
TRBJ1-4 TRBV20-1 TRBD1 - CSSQGAANEKLFF TGCAGTTCTCAGGGGGCTGCTAATGAAAAACTGTTTTTT
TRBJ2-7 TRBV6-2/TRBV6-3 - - CASSYDGGQYF TGTGCCAGCAGTTACGATGGTGGGCAGTACTTC
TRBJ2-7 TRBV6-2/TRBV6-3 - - CASSYSTGLPLTYEQYF TGTGCCAGCAGTTACTCGACGGGTCTTCCCTTAACCTACGAGCAGTACTTC
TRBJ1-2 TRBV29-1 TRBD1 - CSVGGGGNYGYTF TGCAGCGTTGGAGGGGGCGGTAACTATGGCTACACCTTC
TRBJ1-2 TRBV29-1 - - CSVAPHTGGYTF TGCAGCGTGGCCCCTCATACGGGAGGCTACACCTTC
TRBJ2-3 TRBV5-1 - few CASSLLGGLEDTQYF TGCGCCAGCAGCTTGTTGGGGGGGCTTGAGGATACGCAGTATTTT
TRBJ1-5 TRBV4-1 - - CASSQTHRDTLNQPQHF TGCGCCAGCAGCCAAACCCACCGGGACACCCTTAATCAGCCCCAGCATTTT
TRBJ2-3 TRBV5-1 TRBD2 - CASRAGSSTDTQYF TGCGCCAGCAGAGCGGGATCTAGCACAGATACGCAGTATTTT
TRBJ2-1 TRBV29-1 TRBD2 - CSVETSGGVSDEQFF TGCAGCGTTGAGACTAGCGGGGGGGTCTCGGATGAGCAGTTCTTC
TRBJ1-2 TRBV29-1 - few CSVEEIKGLGYGYTF TGCAGCGTTGAAGAAATAAAGGGTTTGGGCTATGGCTACACCTTC
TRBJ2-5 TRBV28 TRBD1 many CASSFSWTGGETQYF TGTGCCAGCAGTTTCTCTTGGACAGGTGGAGAGACCCAGTACTTC
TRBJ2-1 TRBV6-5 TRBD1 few CASSWTGTGLNEQFF TGTGCCAGCAGTTGGACCGGGACAGGGCTCAATGAGCAGTTCTTC
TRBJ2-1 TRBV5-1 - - CASSWGRVSYNEQFF TGCGCCAGCAGCTGGGGCAGGGTATCCTACAATGAGCAGTTCTTC
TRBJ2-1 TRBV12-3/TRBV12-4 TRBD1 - CASSSGTGYYNEQFF TGTGCCAGCAGCTCCGGGACAGGGTACTACAATGAGCAGTTCTTC
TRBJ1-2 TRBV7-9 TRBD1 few CASSLIPGQEYYGYTF TGTGCCAGCAGCTTAATCCCGGGACAGGAATACTATGGCTACACCTTC
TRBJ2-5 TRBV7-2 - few CASSTNLGSRETQYF TGTGCCAGCAGCACCAACCTCGGGTCACGGGAGACCCAGTACTTC
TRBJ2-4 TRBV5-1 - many CASSLALAKNIQYF TGTGCCAGCAGCTTGGCTTTAGCCAAAAACATTCAGTACTTC
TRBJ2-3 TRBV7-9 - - CASTLTGGGDTQYF TGTGCCAGCACCCTAACCGGAGGGGGAGATACGCAGTATTTT
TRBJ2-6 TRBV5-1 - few CASSERVANVLTF TGCGCCAGCAGCGAGAGGGTGGCCAACGTCCTGACTTTC
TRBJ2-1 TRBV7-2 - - CASSATSKNEQFF TGTGCCAGCAGCGCTACTAGTAAGAATGAGCAGTTCTTC
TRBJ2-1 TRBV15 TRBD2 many CATSRGLAGMPDEQFF TGTGCCACCAGCAGGGGACTAGCGGGGATGCCGGATGAGCAGTTCTTC
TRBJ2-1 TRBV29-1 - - CSVEAGREQFF TGCAGCGTTGAAGCCGGGCGGGAGCAGTTCTTC
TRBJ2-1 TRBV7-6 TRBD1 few CASSLVGTGKYNEQFF TGTGCCAGCAGCTTGGTGGGGACAGGGAAATACAATGAGCAGTTCTTC
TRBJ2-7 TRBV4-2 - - CASSQELLVSEQYF TGTGCCAGCAGCCAAGAGCTTCTAGTGAGCGAGCAGTACTTC
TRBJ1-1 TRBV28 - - CASMRWNEAFF TGTGCCAGCATGCGGTGGAATGAAGCTTTCTTT